The entry that follows covers one TCR beta chain sequence. The target antigen is unknown. This record comes from a study of shared clonotypes between healthy human individuals. Overall study: Per-donor plates numbered three CD4 naive, three CD4 memory, two CD8 naive and one CD8 memory.

The CDR3 consists of 14 residues. Germline V gene sequence: CDR1 SNHLY, CDR2 FYNNEI. The V gene lost 5 bases and the J gene lost 0 bases, with 10 bases spanning the gap. Original analysis: Filtering was not the same, since immunoSEQ gave junction-only sequences without quality scores. Repertoires were generated with immunoSEQ multiplex PCR, while TCRdb's copy carries only in-frame clones and drops some. The DNA gave D and trimming, while V, J and clone size come from that table. This sample has a few million clones, with approximately 95% found just once. Study findings and constraints: Clonotype sharing among donors was expected to depend on sequencing depth. Non-shared clonotypes had lower generation probabilities than those shared by all four donors.

The chain uses TRBV2 and TRBJ1-2; D is unresolved. The clonotype comes from a man younger than 35 in good health. Some clones in this sample may be carry-over from other donors' samples. The sequenced material came from naive CD4+ T cells from PBMCs. Subset denoted: CD45RA+ positively selected. CDR3 amino acids: CASSPDEANYGYTF. The CDR3 DNA reads as TGTGCCAGCAGTCCCGACGAAGCTAACTATGGCTACACCTTC.